The 5 T cell receptor beta chains presented below share a single source sample, sequenced in a study of T-cell reconstitution after alpha-beta-depleted transplantation in children. For TCRbeta, the library was prepared with unique molecular identifiers. TCRdb re-called the PCR reads through MiXCR, storing one row per CDR3 protein. The table records about 240,000 distinct CDR3 sequences, over 20% of them present only once. The input for sequencing was PBMCs, taken before TCRalphabeta/CD19-depleted stem cell transplant. The source of these receptors is a girl aged 2 to 10 with Fanconi anemia, due to receive a stem cell transplant.

J is TRBJ1-5 and V is TRBV28; 10 bases are a match to TRBD1. The junction had 12 bases not matched to a gene; V was cut back by 6 bases and J by 4 bases. The CDR3 spans 17 residues. CDR1 is MDHEN, CDR2 SYDVKM, per germline. The CDR3 DNA reads TGTGCCAGCAGGTTACTCCGGGGACAGGGGATGAATCAGCCCCAGCATTTT. Amino acids: CASRLLRGQGMNQPQHF.

This clonotype was observed many times. The chain joins TRBV12-3 or TRBV12-4 to TRBJ2-1; D not certain. V was clipped by 7 bases and J by 0 bases, with 13 bases between them. This CDR3 is 15 amino acids long. The CDR3 nucleotides read TGTGCCAGCATTCTTACACCGAGCTCCTACAATGAGCAGTTCTTC. Amino acids: CASILTPSSYNEQFF.

The sample holds many counts of this clonotype. This chain links TRBV6-1 with TRBJ2-7; D tentatively fits TRBD1 or TRBD2 (5 bases each). This CDR3 spans 15 amino acids. The germline gives CDR1 MNHNS, CDR2 SASEGT. V lost 10 bases and J lost 3, with 22 bases in between. The CDR3 DNA reads TGTGCCACCAACCCGACCGGGACGTCTTTCTACGAGCAGTACTTC. Its translation: CATNPTGTSFYEQYF.

This clonotype was recorded many times. The chain carries TRBV28 and TRBJ2-1; 9 nucleotides line up with TRBD2. In germline, CDR1 is MDHEN, CDR2 SYDVKM. The CDR3 is made up of 19 amino acids. J lost 5 bases, V lost 1 base, and 15 bases had no gene match. The CDR3: CASSLFGDLAGNRHNEQFF. The CDR3 DNA follows: TGTGCCAGCAGTTTATTCGGAGACCTAGCGGGAAATCGTCACAATGAGCAGTTCTTC.

V and J are TRBV25-1 and TRBJ2-7; TRBD1 might be the D (6 bases). The germline V gene encodes CDR1 MGHDK and CDR2 SYGVNS. V was cut by 4 bases and J by 2 bases, with 12 bases left in between. CDR3 length equals 14 residues. The CDR3 bases are TGTGCCAGCAGTGTTCCGGGACACCCCTACGAGCAGTACTTC. Encoded protein: CASSVPGHPYEQYF.